A selection of T cell receptor beta chains follows, all from one sample in a study of OX40 agonist ivuxolimab in advanced cancers. Clones were read by immunoSEQ multiplex PCR, and TCRdb kept only the in-frame ones, dropping some. The data show tens of thousands of clones, about 88% seen once. Specimen: CD4+ or CD8+ T cells sorted from blood, collected in a trial of the OX40 agonist ivuxolimab. The receptors were sampled from an adult with an advanced solid tumor such as melanoma, head and neck, liver or kidney cancer. The CDR3 runs from the conserved cysteine through the conserved F or W.

j_call v_call cdr3_aa
TRBJ2-5 TRBV28 CASSLGLGTQYF
TRBJ2-3 TRBV9 CASSVASIDTQYF
TRBJ1-1 TRBV6-5 CASSYGRWEGNTEAFF
TRBJ1-3 TRBV28 CASSPEWVGGNTIYF
TRBJ1-1 TRBV7-9 CASRGGQNTEAFF
TRBJ2-5 TRBV29-1 CSARLAGGTIDQYF
TRBJ1-2 TRBV5-6 CASSNRPGTGNFLAYGYTF
TRBJ1-1 TRBV6-1 CASSEQGVTEAFF
TRBJ2-7 TRBV28 CASSPTPGGNPSYEQYF
TRBJ1-4 TRBV7-2 CASSLYSTNEKLFF
TRBJ2-7 TRBV28 CATEGQLYEQYF
TRBJ1-2 TRBV5-4 CASSADRENGYTF
TRBJ1-2 TRBV15 CATSRSDGLLNYGYTF
TRBJ1-1 TRBV6-1 CASSMRTDTEAFF
TRBJ2-5 TRBV19 CASSDVSQETQYF
TRBJ1-1 TRBV6-4 CASSAPRVLNTEAFF
TRBJ1-1 TRBV2 CASSEEDREAFF
TRBJ1-2 TRBV19 CASGGGRHGYTF
TRBJ2-5 TRBV7-3 CASSLAREETQYF
TRBJ1-2 TRBV15 CATSDIRGYGYTF
TRBJ2-1 TRBV14 CASSQDQASEQFF
TRBJ2-2 TRBV2 CASRRTAINTGELFF
TRBJ1-2 TRBV5-5 CASSSGQGAGYGYTF
TRBJ1-1 TRBV6-1 CASSRVAAEEAFF
TRBJ2-3 TRBV2 CASGVTDTQYF
TRBJ2-7 TRBV4-3 CASSQSLGRGYEQYF
TRBJ1-2 TRBV18 CASSPSDSYGYTF
TRBJ2-1 TRBV5-1 CASSFGAGEANEQFF
TRBJ1-1 TRBV6-5 CASSEQNTEAFF
TRBJ1-1 TRBV30 CAWATRGAGEAFF
TRBJ1-3 TRBV29-1 CSVSAGSRNTIYF
TRBJ1-2 TRBV25-1 CASIESTGYGYTF
TRBJ2-5 TRBV2 CASSVVGVRLETQYF
TRBJ2-1 TRBV28 CASIRRGASNEQFF
TRBJ2-5 TRBV5-4 CASSPGTANQETQYF
TRBJ1-2 TRBV6-6 CASTDKGPPGDYGYTF
TRBJ2-1 TRBV7-6 CASSSPSFGNEQFF
TRBJ1-3 TRBV19 CASSITGAGNTIYF
TRBJ2-7 TRBV7-3 CASSEGIAYEQYF
TRBJ1-1 TRBV5-1 CASSLTGQKNTEAFF
TRBJ2-2 TRBV6-1 CASSETGTGELFF
TRBJ1-3 TRBV30 CAWGGLGGPGNTIYF
TRBJ1-2 TRBV6-4 CASSDTGTYGYTF
TRBJ2-3 TRBV5-1 CASSWSEGSTDTQYF
TRBJ1-5 TRBV2 CASSVRVSNQPQHF
TRBJ1-2 TRBV15 CATSRGRQLRPYGYTF
TRBJ1-2 TRBV5-1 CASSPGTGGNYGYTF
TRBJ2-1 TRBV7-3 CASSLIGTTYNEQFF
TRBJ2-7 TRBV9 CASSVEPQGEYEQYF
TRBJ2-7 TRBV7-2 CASSVGQGEGREQYF
- TRBV28 CASSLVESYYEQYF
TRBJ1-6 TRBV5-5 CASSLGTGGPLGLALHF
TRBJ1-3 TRBV5-1 CASSLEIQVAGNTIYF